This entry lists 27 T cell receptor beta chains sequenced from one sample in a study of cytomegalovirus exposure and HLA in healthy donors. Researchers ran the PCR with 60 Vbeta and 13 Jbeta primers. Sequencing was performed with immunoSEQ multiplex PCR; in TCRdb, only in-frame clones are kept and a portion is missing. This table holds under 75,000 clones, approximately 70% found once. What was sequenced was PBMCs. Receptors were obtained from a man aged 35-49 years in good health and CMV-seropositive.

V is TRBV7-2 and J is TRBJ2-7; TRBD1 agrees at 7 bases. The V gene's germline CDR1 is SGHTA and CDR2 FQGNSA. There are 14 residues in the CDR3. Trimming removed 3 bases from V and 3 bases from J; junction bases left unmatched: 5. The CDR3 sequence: CASSFGQVNYEQYF. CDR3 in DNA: TGTGCCAGCAGCTTCGGACAGGTGAACTACGAGCAGTACTTC. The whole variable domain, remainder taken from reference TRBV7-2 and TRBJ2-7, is GAGVSQSPSNKVTEKGKDVELRCDPISGHTALYWYRQSLGQGLEFLIYFQGNSAPDKSGLPSDRFSAERTGGSVSTLTIQRTQQEDSAVYLCASSFGQVNYEQYFGPGTRLTVT.

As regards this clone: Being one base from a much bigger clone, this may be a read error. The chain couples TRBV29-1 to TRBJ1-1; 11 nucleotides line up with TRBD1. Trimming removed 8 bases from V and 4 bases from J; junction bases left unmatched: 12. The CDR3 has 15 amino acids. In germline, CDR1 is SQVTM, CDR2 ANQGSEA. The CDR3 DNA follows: TGCAGCAGCGAAGGACAGGGGGCAAGGGTCACTGAAGCTTTCTTT. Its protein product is CSSEGQGARVTEAFF.

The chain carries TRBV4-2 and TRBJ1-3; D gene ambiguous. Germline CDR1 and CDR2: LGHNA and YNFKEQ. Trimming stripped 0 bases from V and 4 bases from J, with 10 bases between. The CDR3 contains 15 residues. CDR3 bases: TGTGCCAGCAGCCAAGAGGCCCGTTGGGGAAACACCATATATTTT. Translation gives CASSQEARWGNTIYF.

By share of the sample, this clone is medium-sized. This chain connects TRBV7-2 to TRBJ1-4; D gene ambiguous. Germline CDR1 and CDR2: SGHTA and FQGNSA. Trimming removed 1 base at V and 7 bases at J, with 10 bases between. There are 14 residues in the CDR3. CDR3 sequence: CASSLGPRSEKLFF. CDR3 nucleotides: TGTGCCAGCAGCTTAGGCCCGAGGAGTGAAAAACTGTTTTTT.

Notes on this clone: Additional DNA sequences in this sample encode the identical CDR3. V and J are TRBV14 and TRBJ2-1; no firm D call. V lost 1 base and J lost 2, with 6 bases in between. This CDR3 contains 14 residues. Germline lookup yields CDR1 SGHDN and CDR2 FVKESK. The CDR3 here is CASSQGSAYNEQFF. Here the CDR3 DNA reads TGTGCCAGCAGCCAAGGGTCGGCCTACAATGAGCAGTTCTTC.

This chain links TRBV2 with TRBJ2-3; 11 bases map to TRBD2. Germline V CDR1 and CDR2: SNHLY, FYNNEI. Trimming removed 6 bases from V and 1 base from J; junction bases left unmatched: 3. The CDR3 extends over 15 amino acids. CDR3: CASSQGLAGTDTQYF. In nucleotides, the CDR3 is TGTGCCAGCAGCCAGGGACTAGCGGGCACAGATACGCAGTATTTT.

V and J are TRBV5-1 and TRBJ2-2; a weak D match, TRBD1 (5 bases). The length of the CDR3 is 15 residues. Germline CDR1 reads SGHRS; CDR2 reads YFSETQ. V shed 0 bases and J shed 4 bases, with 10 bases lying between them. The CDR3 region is CASSLEGSGTGELFF. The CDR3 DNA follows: TGCGCCAGCAGCTTGGAGGGGTCAGGCACCGGGGAGCTGTTTTTT.

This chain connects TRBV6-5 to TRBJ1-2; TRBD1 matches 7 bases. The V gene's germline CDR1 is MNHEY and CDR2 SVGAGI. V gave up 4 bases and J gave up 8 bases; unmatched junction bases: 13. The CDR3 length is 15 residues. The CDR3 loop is CASSSTTGVQRGYTF. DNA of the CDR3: TGTGCCAGCAGTTCGACCACAGGGGTTCAGAGGGGCTACACCTTC.

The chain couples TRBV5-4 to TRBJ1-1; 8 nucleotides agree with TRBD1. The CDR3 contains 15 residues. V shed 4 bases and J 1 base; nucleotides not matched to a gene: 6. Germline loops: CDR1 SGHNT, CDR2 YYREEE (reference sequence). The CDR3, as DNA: TGTGCCAGCAGCGGTCAGGGGGCTGGGAACACTGAAGCTTTCTTT. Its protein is CASSGQGAGNTEAFF.

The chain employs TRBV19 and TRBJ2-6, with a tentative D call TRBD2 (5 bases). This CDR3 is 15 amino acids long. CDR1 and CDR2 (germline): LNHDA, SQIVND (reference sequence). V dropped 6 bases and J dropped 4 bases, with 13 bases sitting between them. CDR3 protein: CASSREGSGANVLTF. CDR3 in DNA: TGTGCCAGTAGCCGAGAGGGTTCCGGGGCCAACGTCCTGACTTTC.

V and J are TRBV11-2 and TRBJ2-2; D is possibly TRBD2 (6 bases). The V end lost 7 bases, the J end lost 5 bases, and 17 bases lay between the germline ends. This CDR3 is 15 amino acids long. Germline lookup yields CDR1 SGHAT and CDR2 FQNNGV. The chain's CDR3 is CASTHSRGKTGELFF. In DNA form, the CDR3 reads TGTGCCAGCACCCACTCCCGCGGGAAAACCGGGGAGCTGTTTTTT.

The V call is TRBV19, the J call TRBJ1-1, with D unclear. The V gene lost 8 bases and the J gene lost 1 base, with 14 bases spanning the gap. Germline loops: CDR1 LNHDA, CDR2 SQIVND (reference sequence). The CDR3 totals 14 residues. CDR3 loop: CASQEQLSNTEAFF. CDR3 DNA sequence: TGTGCCAGTCAAGAACAGCTTTCGAACACTGAAGCTTTCTTT.

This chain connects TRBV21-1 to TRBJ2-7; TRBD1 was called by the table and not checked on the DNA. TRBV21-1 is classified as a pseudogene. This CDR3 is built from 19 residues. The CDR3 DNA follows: TGTGCCAGCAGCAAATCCCCCCCTTTAACCGGGACAGGATCTTGCGAGCAGTACTTC. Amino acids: CASSKSPPLTGTGSCEQYF.

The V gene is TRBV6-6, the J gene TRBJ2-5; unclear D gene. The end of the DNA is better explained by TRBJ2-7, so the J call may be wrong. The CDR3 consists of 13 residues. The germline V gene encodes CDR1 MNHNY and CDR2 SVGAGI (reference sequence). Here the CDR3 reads CASSYSSSYEQYF. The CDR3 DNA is TGTGCCAGCAGTTACTCCTCTAGCTACGAGCAGTACTTC.

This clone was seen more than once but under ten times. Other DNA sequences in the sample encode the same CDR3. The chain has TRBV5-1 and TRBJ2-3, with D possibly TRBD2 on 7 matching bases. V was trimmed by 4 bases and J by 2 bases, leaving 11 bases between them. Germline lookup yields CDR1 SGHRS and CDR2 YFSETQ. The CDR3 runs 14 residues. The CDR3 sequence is CASSPGGLTDTQYF. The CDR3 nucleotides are TGCGCCAGCAGCCCCGGGGGGCTCACAGATACGCAGTATTTT.

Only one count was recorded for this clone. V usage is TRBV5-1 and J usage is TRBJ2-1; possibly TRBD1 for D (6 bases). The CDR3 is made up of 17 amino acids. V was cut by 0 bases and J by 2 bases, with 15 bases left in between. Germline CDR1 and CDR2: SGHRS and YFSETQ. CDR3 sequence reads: CASSLVVVGAAYNEQFF. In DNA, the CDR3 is TGCGCCAGCAGCTTGGTGGTTGTGGGGGCGGCCTACAATGAGCAGTTCTTC.

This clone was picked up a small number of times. The CDR3 protein is CASRAGLREGQPQHF. The CDR3 DNA follows: TGTGCCAGCAGGGCGGGCCTAAGGGAGGGTCAGCCCCAGCATTTT. The chain has TRBV6-1 and TRBJ1-5; D is undetermined. Germline V lookup: CDR1 MNHNS, CDR2 SASEGT. V was trimmed by 6 bases and J by 6 bases, leaving 18 bases between them. The CDR3 is made up of 15 amino acids.

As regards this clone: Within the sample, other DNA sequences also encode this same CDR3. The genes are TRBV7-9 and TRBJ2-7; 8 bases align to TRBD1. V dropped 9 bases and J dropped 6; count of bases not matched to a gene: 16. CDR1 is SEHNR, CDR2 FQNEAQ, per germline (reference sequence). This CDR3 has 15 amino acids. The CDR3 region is CASSRPGQATTEQYF. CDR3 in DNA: TGTGCCAGTAGCCGACCGGGACAGGCAACTACCGAGCAGTACTTC.

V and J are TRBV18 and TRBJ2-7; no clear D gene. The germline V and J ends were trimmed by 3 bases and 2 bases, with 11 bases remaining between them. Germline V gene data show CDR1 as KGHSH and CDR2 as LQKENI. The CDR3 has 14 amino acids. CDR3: CASSPAAATYEQYF. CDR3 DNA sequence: TGTGCCAGCTCACCGGCAGCAGCGACCTACGAGCAGTACTTC.

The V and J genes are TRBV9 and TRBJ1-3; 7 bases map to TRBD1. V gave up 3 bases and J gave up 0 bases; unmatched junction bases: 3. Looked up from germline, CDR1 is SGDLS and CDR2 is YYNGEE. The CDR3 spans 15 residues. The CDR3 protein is CASSGYRGSGNTIYF. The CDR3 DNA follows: TGTGCCAGCAGCGGATACAGGGGCTCTGGAAACACCATATATTTT. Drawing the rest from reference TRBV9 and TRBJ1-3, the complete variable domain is DSGVTQTPKHLITATGQRVTLRCSPRSGDLSVYWYQQSLDQGLQFLIQYYNGEERAKGNILERFSAQQFPDLHSELNLSSLELGDSALYFCASSGYRGSGNTIYFGEGSWLTVV.

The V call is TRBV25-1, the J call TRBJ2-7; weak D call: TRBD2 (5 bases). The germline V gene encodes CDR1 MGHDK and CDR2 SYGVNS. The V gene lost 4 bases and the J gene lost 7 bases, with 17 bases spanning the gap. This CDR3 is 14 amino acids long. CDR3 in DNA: TGTGCCAGCAGTGTGGCGGGCCTAACGGGGGAGCAGTACTTC. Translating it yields CASSVAGLTGEQYF.

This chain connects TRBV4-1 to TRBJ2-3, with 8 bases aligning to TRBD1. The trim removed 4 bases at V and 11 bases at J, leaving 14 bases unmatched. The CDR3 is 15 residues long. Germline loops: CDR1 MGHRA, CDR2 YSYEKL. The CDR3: CASSRGDRWPGRQYF. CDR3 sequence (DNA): TGCGCCAGCAGCCGTGGGGACAGGTGGCCGGGTAGGCAGTATTTT.

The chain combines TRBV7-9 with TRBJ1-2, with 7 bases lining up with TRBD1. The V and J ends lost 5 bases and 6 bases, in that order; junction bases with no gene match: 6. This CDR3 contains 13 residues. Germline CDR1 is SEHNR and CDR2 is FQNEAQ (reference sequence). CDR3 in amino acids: CASSTRDSDGYTF. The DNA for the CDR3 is TGTGCCAGCAGCACCCGGGACAGTGATGGCTACACCTTC.

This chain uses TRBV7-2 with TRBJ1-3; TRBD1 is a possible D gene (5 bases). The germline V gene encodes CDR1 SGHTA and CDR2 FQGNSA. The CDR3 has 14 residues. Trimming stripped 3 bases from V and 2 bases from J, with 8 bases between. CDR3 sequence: CASSFQGTGNTIYF. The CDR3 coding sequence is TGTGCCAGCAGCTTCCAGGGAACTGGAAACACCATATATTTT.

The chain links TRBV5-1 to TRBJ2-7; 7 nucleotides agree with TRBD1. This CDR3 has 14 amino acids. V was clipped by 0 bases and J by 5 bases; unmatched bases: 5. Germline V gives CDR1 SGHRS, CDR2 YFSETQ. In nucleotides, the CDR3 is TGCGCCAGCAGCTTGGACCAGGGGGACGACGAGCAGTACTTC. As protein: CASSLDQGDDEQYF.

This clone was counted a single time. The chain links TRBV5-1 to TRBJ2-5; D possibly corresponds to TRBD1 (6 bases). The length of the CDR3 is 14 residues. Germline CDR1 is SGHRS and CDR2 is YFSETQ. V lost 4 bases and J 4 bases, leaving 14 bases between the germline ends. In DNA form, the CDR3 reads TGCGCCAGCAGCCCGAGGGCCAGGGGAGAGACCCAGTACTTC. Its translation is CASSPRARGETQYF. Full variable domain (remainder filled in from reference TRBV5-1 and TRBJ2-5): KAGVTQTPRYLIKTRGQQVTLSCSPISGHRSVSWYQQTPGQGLQFLFEYFSETQRNKGNFPGRFSGRQFSNSRSEMNVSTLELGDSALYLCASSPRARGETQYFGPGTRLLVL.

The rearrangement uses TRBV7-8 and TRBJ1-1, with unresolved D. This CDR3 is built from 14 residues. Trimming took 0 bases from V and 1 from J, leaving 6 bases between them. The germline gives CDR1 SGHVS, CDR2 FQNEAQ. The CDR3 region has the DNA TGTGCCAGCAGCTTAGCGGCAGGGAACACTGAAGCTTTCTTT. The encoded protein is CASSLAAGNTEAFF.